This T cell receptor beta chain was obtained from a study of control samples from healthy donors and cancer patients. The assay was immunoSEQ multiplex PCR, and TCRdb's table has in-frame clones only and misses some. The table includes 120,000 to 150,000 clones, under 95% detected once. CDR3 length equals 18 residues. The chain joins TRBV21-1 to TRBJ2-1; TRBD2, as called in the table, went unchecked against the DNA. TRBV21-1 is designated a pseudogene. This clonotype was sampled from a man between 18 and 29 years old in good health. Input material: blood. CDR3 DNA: TGTGCCAGCAGCAGAGGAACCTCTTTGTTGCCCGCCTACAATGAGCAGTTCTTC. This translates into CASSRGTSLLPAYNEQFF.